This T cell receptor (beta chain) was sequenced during a study of siplizumab effects on memory and regulatory T cells. Germline values: CDR1 MDHEN, CDR2 SYDVKM. The junction had 2 bases not matched to a gene; V was cut back by 4 bases and J by 3 bases. The length of the CDR3 is 14 residues. Broader study findings: Naive T cells seemed more diverse than memory cells and seemed major alloresponse contributors.

Per individual sample, about 10^5 TCR templates were assayed. Some clones are missing from TCRdb's copy, which holds only in-frame ones; the method was immunoSEQ multiplex PCR. The table shows 60,000 or so clones, with more than 80% occurring only once. A note on this clone: What it recognizes is unknown.

The source material was CD8+ T cells sorted from blood. J is TRBJ1-5 and V is TRBV28; 8 nucleotides align to TRBD1. This clonotype was obtained from a human donor in good health. CDR3 loop: CASSSGQVNQPQHF. In DNA, the CDR3 is TGTGCCAGCAGTTCGGGACAGGTCAATCAGCCCCAGCATTTT.